The clone carrying this T cell receptor (beta chain) appeared a few times. What it binds is unknown. The data derive from a study of blood T cells in healthy people across ages. Broader study findings: Comparison with aged donors showed that long-lived donors had more naive CD4+ cells and higher diversity.

A second PCR, run for about 7 to 11 cycles, used a sample-barcoded 5' primer plus a J-beta primer mix. MiXCR, applied by TCRdb to the 5' RACE reads, yields one record per CDR3 protein. The repertoire holds 950,000 to 1,200,000 distinct CDR3 sequences, with roughly two fifths as singletons. In germline, CDR1 is LGHDT, CDR2 YNNKEL (reference sequence). This CDR3 has 14 residues. Trimming stripped 4 bases from V and 4 bases from J, with 13 bases between. Researchers report isolating at least 7 million PBMCs per sample. The receptor comes from a man aged 18 to 29 in good health. The chain carries TRBV3-1 and TRBJ1-1, with a possible D match to TRBD1 (6 bases). The sample taken for sequencing was blood. CDR3 in amino acids: CASSLTHRATEAFF. Here the CDR3 DNA reads TGTGCCAGCAGCCTCACTCACAGGGCCACTGAAGCTTTCTTT.